This entry describes one TCR beta chain. What antigen it recognizes has not been identified. No base quality values were provided; no much bigger clone lies one nucleotide off. This entry belongs to a study of B cell selection in AIRE deficiency (dated by TCRdb to about 2019). About the study as a whole: TCRbeta repertoires of sorted blood CD4+ conventional T cells and regulatory T cells were compared between AIRE-deficient patients and healthy controls. The TCR-sequenced cohort comprised roughly 5 AIRE-deficient APECED patients and roughly 5 healthy control donors.

Conventional CD4 T cells were sorted as CD4+CD127+ cells. The healthy donors who provided the control samples were not related to the patients. Tconv and Treg cells for TCRbeta sequencing were sorted on a FACSAria flow cytometer. The sorted cells went into 5-ml round-bottom polystyrene tubes, and the dry cell pellets were then frozen at -80 degrees C until sequencing. Study-wide conclusions, independent of this receptor: Shared Treg sequences had shorter CDR3s, which reflects a bias toward rearrangements containing few non-templated nucleotide insertions. Only TCRbeta chains were sequenced; approximately 37% of shared healthy-donor Treg sequences also occurred in healthy Tconv, possibly because of differing TCRalpha chains. Of fewer than 4,000 shared Treg TCRbeta sequences, 25% to 35% were shared only among healthy donors and 9.3% only among patients, suggesting less efficient Treg selection without AIRE. In terms of TCRBV gene usage, CDR3 length and TCR diversity, Tconv and Treg cells from AIRE-deficient patients looked similar to Tconv and Treg cells from healthy donors. Roughly 30% of the Treg TCRbeta sequences shared among healthy donors were detected in patient Tconv cells, suggesting that Treg-biased clones are diverted into the Tconv compartment.

Trimming costs V 1 base and J 5 bases, and their ends lie 15 bases apart. The CDR3 measures 15 amino acids from cysteine to phenylalanine. The retained sequence is limited to the CDR3, 45 bases, with the frame set at the first base. CDR1 and CDR2, looked up from the germline V gene, are SGHTA and FQGNSA. TCRbeta chain sequencing was performed with the immunoSEQ platform. From the authors' description of their analysis: When conventional T cell repertoires were pooled, patients gave 100,000 to 110,000 distinct in-frame TCRbeta sequences, while healthy donors gave just over 1.3x10^5. Treg TCRbeta sequences shared by two or more individuals were defined as public, and these public Treg TCRbeta sequences were subsequently searched for in Tconv repertoires. Group differences were tested with Mann-Whitney U tests and Bonferroni-Dunn correction in GraphPad Prism 7.03. In TCRdb, the immuneACCESS table is reduced to in-frame sequences with V and J assigned. These tables do not hold every clone; where another copy was compared, an unresolved V gene accounts for under half, and the others remain unexplained. The V and J calls and clone size are taken from that table; D and trimming were inferred from the DNA. This sample holds tens of thousands of clones; 90% to 98% were observed only once. Over 0.2% of the sample comes from the top ten.

The rearranged segments are TRBV7-2 and TRBJ2-7; TRBD2 could be the D gene, as 5 bases match. This sequence originates from a human donor in good health. The source material was CD4+CD127+ conventional T cells sorted from PBMCs. The DNA sequence is as follows: TGTGCCAGCAGCTTAGGCCTAGCCGCTTCGGACGAGCAGTACTTC. Protein translation: CASSLGLAASDEQYF.